This T cell receptor beta chain comes out of a study of T cells in Graves' hyperthyroidism and ophthalmopathy. The CDR3 sequence is 12 residues long. Trimming left V 0 bases short and J 6 bases short, with 6 bases between. Germline-derived CDR1 and CDR2 are SGHTS and YDEGEE. Regions amplified from RNA transcripts were the TCR beta CDR3 regions. HTBI primers were employed in a first-round RT-PCR of the TCR CDR3. TCRdb reprocessed the multiplex PCR reads with MiXCR, giving one entry per CDR3 protein. The table shows roughly 360,000 distinct CDR3 sequences, with about 13% occurring only once. The chain has TRBV5-8 and TRBJ1-1; no definite D call. The receptor's source is a man aged 30-40 years with Graves' hyperthyroidism that later progressed to Graves' ophthalmopathy. What was sequenced was blood. The CDR3, as DNA: TGTGCCAGCAGCTTGGATTTCGCTGAAGCTTTCTTT. This sequence encodes CASSLDFAEAFF. The entire variable domain, with the rest obtained from reference TRBV5-8 and TRBJ1-1, is as follows: EAGVTQSPTHLIKTRGQQATLRCSPISGHTSVYWYQQALGLGLQFLLWYDEGEERNRGNFPPRFSGRQFPNYSSELNVNALELEDSALYLCASSLDFAEAFFGQGTRLTVV.